The rows below give T cell receptor beta chains drawn from one sample of a study of blood T cell repertoires in COVID-19. The table came from immunoSEQ multiplex PCR; TCRdb's copy has only in-frame clones and leaves some out. The repertoire has about 200,000 clones, around four fifths of them found once; the top ten carry roughly 8.2%. Sequencing used peripheral blood. These receptors were collected from a woman aged 45-65 years with acute or convalescent COVID-19. The CDR3 runs from the conserved cysteine through the conserved F or W. Each record gives: V gene, D gene, J gene, clone size, CDR3 DNA, CDR3 protein. The D gene is left open where the match is weak. A row's size may be missing; if present it is once, few, many or a size class.

TRBV11-3	-	TRBJ2-1	once	TGTGCCAGCAGCTTTGGGGCCGGCTCCTACAATGAGCAGTTCTTC	CASSFGAGSYNEQFF
TRBV12-3/TRBV12-4	-	TRBJ1-6	once	TGTGCCAGCAGCCGCTCGGACTTAAGTTCCCTCCACTTT	CASSRSDLSSLHF
TRBV6-5	TRBD1	TRBJ1-2	-	TGTGCCAGCAGTCCCGGGACAGATCCTTGGTATGGCTACACCTTC	CASSPGTDPWYGYTF
TRBV27	TRBD1	TRBJ2-1	once	TGTGCCAGCAGGTTTAACAGGGGTTTGGGTGAGCAGTTCTTC	CASRFNRGLGEQFF
TRBV7-9	-	TRBJ2-4	-	TGTGCCAGCAGCTACCCGGCAGGGAGGGCCAAAAACATTCAGTACTTC	CASSYPAGRAKNIQYF
TRBV28	-	TRBJ2-1	-	TGTGCCAGCAGTCCGGACACCCTAGAATCGCAGTTCTTC	CASSPDTLESQFF
TRBV7-6	-	TRBJ2-2	-	TGTGCCAGCAGCGGCCGCCACGGGGAGCTGTTTTTT	CASSGRHGELFF
TRBV28	TRBD1	TRBJ2-7	-	TGTGCCAGCGGGGGTACAGGGGGAAGCTCCTACGAGCAGTACTTC	CASGGTGGSSYEQYF
TRBV10-1	-	TRBJ2-7	-	TGCGCCAGCAGTCCGGAGGCATCCGGGATGGGGAGCGAGCAGTACTTC	CASSPEASGMGSEQYF
TRBV18	-	TRBJ2-5	-	TGTGCCAGCTCACCATGGGGGGAAGAGACCCAGTACTTC	CASSPWGEETQYF
TRBV11-3	-	TRBJ2-2	-	TGTGCCAGCAGCTTAGAGGGCACTCCGGACGGGGAGCTGTTTTTT	CASSLEGTPDGELFF
TRBV12-3/TRBV12-4	TRBD1	TRBJ1-3	-	TGTGCCAGCAGGGGCGGACAGGGTGACACCATATATTTT	CASRGGQGDTIYF
TRBV28	TRBD2	TRBJ2-7	many	TGTGCCAGCAGGTCTCTCTCCTTCACTAGCGGGAGCTCCTACGAGCAGTACTTC	CASRSLSFTSGSSYEQYF
TRBV24-1	TRBD2	TRBJ2-2	-	TGTGCCACCAGTGACCGCGGGGGGACTAGCGCGGTCGGGGAGCTGTTTTTT	CATSDRGGTSAVGELFF
TRBV29-1	TRBD2	TRBJ2-2	-	TGCAGCGTCCCGGGGGGATTCGGGGAGCTGTTTTTT	CSVPGGFGELFF
TRBV27	-	TRBJ2-7	-	TGTGCCAGCAGTAGGGACAAGCTCTACGAGCAGTACTTC	CASSRDKLYEQYF
TRBV18	-	TRBJ2-7	-	TGTGCCAGCTCACCCCCGACAGGAATGGGCGAGCAGTACTTC	CASSPPTGMGEQYF
TRBV10-3	-	TRBJ1-4	-	TGTGCCATCAGCAACTCGGACCCAGGGTACAGTGAAAAACTGTTTTTT	CAISNSDPGYSEKLFF
TRBV11-2	-	TRBJ1-1	once	TGTGCCAGCAGCTTAGGACTGGTTATGAACACTGAAGCTTTCTTT	CASSLGLVMNTEAFF
TRBV5-1	-	TRBJ1-1	-	TGCGCCAGCAGCACCACCCCCACTGACACTGAAGCTTTCTTT	CASSTTPTDTEAFF
TRBV10-3	TRBD1	TRBJ1-2	-	TGTGCCATCAGTGAGACCTCGACAGGGTACGGCTACACCTTC	CAISETSTGYGYTF
TRBV21-1	-	TRBJ2-7	-	TGTGCCAGCATAACCGGCGGCGTAAAGGGGGAGCAGTACTTC	CASITGGVKGEQYF
TRBV2	TRBD2	TRBJ2-1	-	TGTGCCAGCAGCCTTCTAGCGGGAGGGAGTAATGAGCAGTTCTTC	CASSLLAGGSNEQFF
TRBV25-1	TRBD2	TRBJ2-3	few	TGTGCCAGCAGTGATGGACTAGCGGGCGCAGATACGCAGTATTTT	CASSDGLAGADTQYF
TRBV6-5	TRBD1	TRBJ2-7	-	TGTGCCAGCAGTTACTCCGGGACAGAGGCCGCCGAGCAGTACTTC	CASSYSGTEAAEQYF
TRBV14	TRBD2	TRBJ2-7	-	TGTGCCAGCAGCCCCCCCTCTAGCGGCGGGACCTTCTACGAGCAGTACTTC	CASSPPSSGGTFYEQYF
TRBV14	TRBD2	TRBJ2-1	-	TGTGCCAGCAGCCGAGGACTAGCGGGAGTTGGTGAGCAGTTCTTC	CASSRGLAGVGEQFF
TRBV5-1	TRBD1	TRBJ1-2	-	TGCGCCAGCAGTTTTCCGGGACAGGGGAACTATGGCTACACCTTC	CASSFPGQGNYGYTF
TRBV10-3	TRBD1	TRBJ1-1	-	TGTGCCATCACCCTAGACAGGGGAACTGAAGCTTTCTTT	CAITLDRGTEAFF
TRBV5-1	-	TRBJ2-1	-	TGCGCCAGCAGCTTGGATTCTCTGAATGAGCAGTTCTTC	CASSLDSLNEQFF
TRBV11-2	-	TRBJ1-3	-	TGTGCCAGCAGCTTATCATCCGGAAACACCATATATTTT	CASSLSSGNTIYF
TRBV25-1	TRBD1	TRBJ1-2	-	TGTGCCAGCAGTGAGAGGGGGCAAGTAGGCTACACCTTC	CASSERGQVGYTF
TRBV5-1	TRBD1	TRBJ1-5	-	TGCGCCAGCAGCCCCGACAGGGGTAGTCAGCCCCAGCATTTT	CASSPDRGSQPQHF
TRBV30	TRBD2	TRBJ2-1	-	TGTGCCTGGAGCGAAACTAGCGGGGCATTTGGTGAGCAGTTCTTC	CAWSETSGAFGEQFF
TRBV11-2	-	TRBJ2-5	-	TGTGCCAGCAGCTTAGCCCGGGGCGGGGAAGAGACCCAGTACTTC	CASSLARGGEETQYF
TRBV28	-	TRBJ2-5	-	TGTGCCAGCAGTTTGAGCCTTCCAGGGGTAGAGACCCAGTACTTC	CASSLSLPGVETQYF
TRBV14	-	TRBJ2-3	-	TGTGCCAGCAGCCAAAATACGGGAGTTGGAACAGATACGCAGTATTTT	CASSQNTGVGTDTQYF
TRBV6-6	-	TRBJ1-4	once	TGTGCCAGCAGTTGGGGACTAGGGGACGGGAATGAAAAACTGTTTTTT	CASSWGLGDGNEKLFF
TRBV4-2	-	TRBJ2-5	-	TGTGCCAGCAGCCCGACGGAGAGATCGGAGACCCAGTACTTC	CASSPTERSETQYF
TRBV6-5	TRBD2	TRBJ2-1	-	TGTGCCAGCAGATTAGCGGGAGGATCCTACAATGAGCAGTTCTTC	CASRLAGGSYNEQFF
TRBV7-2	-	TRBJ2-7	-	TGTGCCAGCAGCTTAAATCCAGGCTCCTACGAGCAGTACTTC	CASSLNPGSYEQYF
TRBV5-1	TRBD2	TRBJ2-1	-	TGCGCCAGCAGCTTAACCTCCGGACTAGCGGGAGGAAATGAGCAGTTCTTC	CASSLTSGLAGGNEQFF
TRBV28	TRBD1	TRBJ2-5	-	TGTGCCAGCAGTCGTTTTATCCGGGACAGGGTAGTAAAGACCCAGTACTTC	CASSRFIRDRVVKTQYF
TRBV14	TRBD2	TRBJ2-5	-	TGTGCCAGCAGCCCGCCCCCCGGACTAGCGGAGTGGCGGGAGACCCAGTACTTC	CASSPPPGLAEWRETQYF
TRBV7-3	TRBD1	TRBJ2-7	-	TGTGCCAGCAGCCTCGGGACAGGGGAAGAGCAGTACTTC	CASSLGTGEEQYF
TRBV6-5	-	TRBJ2-7	-	TGTGCCAGCAGTCCGCCGGGTGGGGAGCAGTACTTC	CASSPPGGEQYF
TRBV12-5	TRBD2	TRBJ2-1	once	TGTGCTAGTGGTTTGGGAGAACCGGGACTAGCGCCTTACAATGAGCAGTTCTTC	CASGLGEPGLAPYNEQFF
TRBV11-2	-	TRBJ2-1	once	TGTGCCAGCAGCTTAGTGCATGGGAGACCCGACTACAATGAGCAGTTCTTC	CASSLVHGRPDYNEQFF
TRBV5-1	TRBD1	TRBJ1-1	-	TGCGCCAGCAGCTTGGGACAGGGGTCATTCACTGAAGCTTTCTTT	CASSLGQGSFTEAFF
TRBV28	TRBD1	TRBJ2-3	-	TGTGCCAGCAGAACAGGGGGCCTCACAGATACGCAGTATTTT	CASRTGGLTDTQYF
TRBV5-4	-	TRBJ1-2	-	TGTGCCAGCACTTCCAGGGGAGCCTATGGCTACACCTTC	CASTSRGAYGYTF
TRBV20-1	-	TRBJ1-1	-	TGCAGTGCTAGTTCCGACACTGAAGCTTTCTTT	CSASSDTEAFF
TRBV11-2	-	TRBJ2-7	-	TGTGCCAGCAGCCCACCGGACATCTCCTACGAGCAGTACTTC	CASSPPDISYEQYF
TRBV30	-	TRBJ2-7	-	TGTGCCTGGGACAGATCCTACGAGCAGTACTTC	CAWDRSYEQYF
TRBV6-5	-	TRBJ1-2	-	TGTGCCAGCAGTTACTCGGGCCTGGCGGGCTATGGCTACACCTTC	CASSYSGLAGYGYTF
TRBV5-1	TRBD2	TRBJ2-5	-	TGCGCCAGCAAGAGCCTAGCGGGAGAAGGAGAGACCCAGTACTTC	CASKSLAGEGETQYF
TRBV15	-	TRBJ2-1	few	TGTGCCACCAGCAGAGATGTGGGTGGTTTATCGAGGGTTGAGCAGTTCTTC	CATSRDVGGLSRVEQFF